The clone carrying this T cell receptor (beta chain) showed up just a few times. Its antigen remains unknown. The entry originates in a study of identical twins. General study results and limits: The authors drew conclusions from cross-sectional statistical analysis rather than following the same donors. Beta out-of-frame sequences showed weaker excess sharing between twins. It was out-of-frame TCR alpha sharing in monozygotic twins that models underestimated. Invariant populations such as MAIT and iNKT cells could partly muddle zero-insertion analyses.

From the 5' RACE reads, TCRdb called clonotypes with MiXCR, one entry per CDR3 protein. This table holds 200,000 to 300,000 distinct CDR3 sequences, roughly a tenth found once. Germline V CDR1 and CDR2: MNHEY, SVGEGT. This CDR3 spans 12 amino acids. V dropped 9 bases and J dropped 4 bases, with 10 bases sitting between them. This clonotype originated in a man aged 50-59 years in good health. Sequenced material: memory T cells sorted from blood. The chain carries TRBV6-2 or TRBV6-3 and TRBJ2-1; perhaps TRBD2 as D (5 bases). The DNA for the CDR3 is TGTGCCAGTAGCCGAGGGTACAATGAGCAGTTCTTC. It encodes CASSRGYNEQFF.